This paragraph covers one T cell receptor beta chain sequence. A quantity of about 0.45 to 1 ug RNA underwent reverse transcription using random hexamers. Amplification of TCR beta CDR3 used immunoSEQ multiplex PCR across 54 Vbeta and 13 Jbeta. TCRdb re-called the immunoSEQ multiplex PCR reads with MiXCR, one entry per CDR3 protein. The table lists more than 100,000 distinct CDR3 sequences, roughly 96% of them singletons. The data derive from a study of CD8 T cells in Susac syndrome. V dropped 4 bases and J dropped 4 bases, with 8 bases sitting between them. The CDR3 runs to 13 residues. Germline loops: CDR1 MNHEY, CDR2 SMNVEV (reference sequence). CD8+ and CD4+ blood T cells underwent TCR beta sequencing. Controls were healthy donors (matched for age and sex).

Sequences were obtained from CD4+ T cells from PBMCs. This TCR was recovered from a human donor in good health. The chain recombines TRBV27 with TRBJ2-1; a possible D gene is TRBD1 (6 bases). The DNA of the CDR3 is TGTGCCAGCAGTTCAGGGGCGTACAATGAGCAGTTCTTC. It specifies CASSSGAYNEQFF.